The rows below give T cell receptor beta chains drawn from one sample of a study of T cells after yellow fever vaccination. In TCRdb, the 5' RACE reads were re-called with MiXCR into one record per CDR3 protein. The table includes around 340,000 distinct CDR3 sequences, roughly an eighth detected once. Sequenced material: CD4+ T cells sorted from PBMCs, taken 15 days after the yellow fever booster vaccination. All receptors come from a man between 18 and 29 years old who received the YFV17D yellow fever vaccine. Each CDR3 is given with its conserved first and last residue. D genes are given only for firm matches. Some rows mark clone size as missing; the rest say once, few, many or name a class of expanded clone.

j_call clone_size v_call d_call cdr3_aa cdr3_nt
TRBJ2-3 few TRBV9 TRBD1 CAIPMDRAKQYF TGTGCCATCCCGATGGACAGGGCGAAGCAGTATTTT
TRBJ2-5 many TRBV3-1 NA CASSQGPRETQYF TGTGCCAGCAGCCAAGGTCCGCGAGAGACCCAGTACTTC
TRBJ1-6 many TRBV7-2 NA CASSPSGSRSPLHF TGTGCCAGCAGCCCGTCAGGAAGTAGGTCACCCCTCCACTTT
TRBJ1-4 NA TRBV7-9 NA CASSKRGAPNEKLFF TGTGCCAGCAGCAAGAGGGGGGCGCCCAATGAAAAACTGTTTTTT
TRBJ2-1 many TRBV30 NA CAWMGQEYNEQFF TGTGCCTGGATGGGTCAGGAATACAATGAGCAGTTCTTC
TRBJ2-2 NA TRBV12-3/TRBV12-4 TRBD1 CASRGDRVPGELFF TGTGCCAGCAGAGGGGACAGGGTGCCCGGGGAGCTGTTTTTT
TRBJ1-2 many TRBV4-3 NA CASSQDLGDFDYGYTF TGCGCCAGCAGCCAAGATCTGGGGGACTTTGACTATGGCTACACCTTC
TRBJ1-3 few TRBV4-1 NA CASSQDRVGFSSGNTIYF TGCGCCAGCAGCCAAGATAGGGTCGGCTTTAGCTCTGGAAACACCATATATTTT
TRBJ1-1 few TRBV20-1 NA CSARVGGMNTEAFF TGCAGTGCTAGAGTCGGGGGGATGAACACTGAAGCTTTCTTT
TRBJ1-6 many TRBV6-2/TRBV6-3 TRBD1 CASSFDRDNSPLHF TGTGCCAGCAGTTTCGACAGGGATAATTCACCCCTCCACTTT